This passage covers 9 T cell receptor beta chains from one sample sequenced in a study of molecular identifiers for immune sequencing clone quantification. TCRdb re-analysed the PCR reads in MiXCR, keeping a single row per CDR3 protein. The table shows about 500,000 distinct CDR3 sequences, with around 25% occurring only once. The sequenced sample consisted of naive CD8+ T cells from blood, with Jurkat cell RNA spiked in. The sample's subset: FACS-sorted CD8+CD4-CCR7+CD45RA+ naive T cells. The source is a human donor in good health. Some libraries in this study had Jurkat cell RNA spiked in.

This clonotype was recorded many times. V gene TRBV29-1 combines with J gene TRBJ2-2; 10 bases agree with TRBD2. The CDR3 runs to 14 residues. J was trimmed by 5 bases and V by 4 bases; bases with no gene match: 4. Germline loops: CDR1 SQVTM, CDR2 ANQGSEA. CDR3 bases: TGCAGCGTTGGACTAGCGGGTCCGACCGGGGAGCTGTTTTTT. This translates into CSVGLAGPTGELFF.

The chain recombines TRBV28 with TRBJ1-3, with 7 bases fitting TRBD1. The CDR3 consists of 16 residues. Unmatched junction bases numbered 5, after V lost 3 bases and J lost 0 bases. Germline CDR1 reads MDHEN; CDR2 reads SYDVKM. The CDR3 sequence: CASSLWGQFSGNTIYF. The CDR3 nucleotides are TGTGCCAGCAGTTTGTGGGGACAGTTCTCTGGAAACACCATATATTTT.

The rearrangement uses TRBV7-8 and TRBJ2-3, with D unresolved. The CDR3 is 15 residues long. Germline values: CDR1 SGHVS, CDR2 FQNEAQ. The V end lost 0 bases, the J end lost 3 bases, and 10 bases lay between the germline ends. CDR3 sequence: CASSLALQATDTQYF. The DNA for the CDR3 is TGTGCCAGCAGCTTAGCGCTGCAGGCGACAGATACGCAGTATTTT.

This clonotype was seen only a few times. The J gene is TRBJ1-1, the V gene TRBV7-8; TRBD1 aligns across 7 bases. Trimming at V came to 5 bases and at J to 5 bases, leaving 11 bases not matched to a gene. This CDR3 region has 15 residues. CDR1 SGHVS and CDR2 FQNEAQ come from the germline V gene. The CDR3 protein is CASSNDRDMGTEAFF. CDR3 in DNA: TGTGCCAGCAGCAATGACAGGGATATGGGGACTGAAGCTTTCTTT.

Points on this clonotype: A junction end diverges from the germline sequence, so it may reflect a read error. V and J are TRBV20-1 and TRBJ2-7, with D hard to call. CDR1 and CDR2 from the germline V gene are DFQATT and SNEGSKA (reference sequence). CDR3 size: 15 residues. In DNA form, the CDR3 reads TGCAGTGCTCCCCACGCGAGTCAGCTGCTCTACGGGCAGTACTTC. It yields the protein CSAPHASQLLYGQYF.

The chain combines TRBV30 with TRBJ1-2, with TRBD1 matching over 8 bases. Germline V lookup: CDR1 GTSNPN, CDR2 SVGIG (reference sequence). The CDR3 runs to 16 residues. V gave up 0 bases and J gave up 1 base; unmatched junction bases: 7. CDR3 protein: CAWSVIRTGLNYGYTF. CDR3 coding DNA: TGTGCCTGGAGTGTAATCAGGACAGGGCTTAACTATGGCTACACCTTC.

The chain is built from TRBV27 and TRBJ1-1; no clear D gene. Trimming cost V 7 bases and J 0 bases, with 9 bases left between them. The germline CDR1 and CDR2 sequences are MNHEY and SMNVEV (reference sequence). This CDR3 contains 13 residues. The CDR3 DNA follows: TGTGCCAGCACGAGTGATGTGAACACTGAAGCTTTCTTT. Encoded protein: CASTSDVNTEAFF.

The rearrangement uses TRBV6-2 or TRBV6-3 and TRBJ1-1, with no clear D. V gave up 8 bases and J gave up 0 bases, with 10 bases separating them. This CDR3 region has 13 residues. From germline, CDR1 is MNHEY and CDR2 SVGEGT. CDR3 sequence reads: CASGGPLNTEAFF. The CDR3 coding sequence is TGTGCCAGCGGTGGGCCCCTGAACACTGAAGCTTTCTTT.

Note on this clonotype: This may come from a read error, since a much larger clone is one base off. The CDR3 does not end in the conserved phenylalanine or tryptophan, so this is likely a read error. V is TRBV12-3 or TRBV12-4 and J is TRBJ2-7, with D perhaps matching TRBD1 (6 bases). Deletions cut 6 bases from V and 5 bases from J, with 14 bases between. The CDR3 covers 13 residues. The CDR3 coding sequence is TGTGCCAGCAGCCGCGGACAGAGAAACGAGCAGTACTCC. The encoded protein is CASSRGQRNEQYS.